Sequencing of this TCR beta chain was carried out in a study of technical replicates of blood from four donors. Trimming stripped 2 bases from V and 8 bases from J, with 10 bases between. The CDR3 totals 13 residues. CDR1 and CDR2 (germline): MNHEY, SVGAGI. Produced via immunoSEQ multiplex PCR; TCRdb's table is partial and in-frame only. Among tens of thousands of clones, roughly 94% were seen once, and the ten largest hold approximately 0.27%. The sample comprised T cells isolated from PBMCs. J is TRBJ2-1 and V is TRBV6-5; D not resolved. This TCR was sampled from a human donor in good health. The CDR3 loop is CASSYTGNHEQFF. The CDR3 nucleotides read TGTGCCAGCAGTTACACCGGTAATCATGAGCAGTTCTTC.